One sample yielded the 23 T cell receptor beta chains listed below, sequenced in a study of memory CD4+ T cells and cytomegalovirus serostatus. The table came from immunoSEQ multiplex PCR; TCRdb's copy has only in-frame clones and leaves some out. This table has roughly 86,000 clones, roughly 80% appearing once. Single viable CD3+CD4+CD8-CD45RO+ cells were sorted as the memory CD4+ T cells. What was sequenced was memory CD4+ T cells from blood. The source of these receptors is an adult in good health and CMV-seropositive.

This rearrangement joins TRBV6-5 to TRBJ2-7; D remains unclear. Germline CDR1 is MNHEY and CDR2 is SVGAGI. The CDR3 consists of 14 residues. V was trimmed by 6 bases and J by 3 bases, leaving 15 bases between them. The CDR3 reads CASSNSYAGYEQYF. CDR3 bases: TGTGCCAGCAGCAACTCCTATGCCGGCTACGAGCAGTACTTC.

The chain carries TRBV6-6 and TRBJ1-3; D perhaps matches TRBD1 (6 bases). Germline loops: CDR1 MNHNY, CDR2 SVGAGI (reference sequence). Trimming removed 4 bases from V and 0 bases from J, with 10 bases in between. This CDR3 contains 15 residues. The CDR3 DNA sequence: TGTGCCAGCAGTTCCCAGGGGAGCTCTGGAAACACCATATATTTT. Its protein is CASSSQGSSGNTIYF.

The gene calls are TRBV6-1 and TRBJ2-7; 7 bases line up with TRBD2. CDR1 is MNHNS and CDR2 is SASEGT in the germline V gene. The V gene end was trimmed by 2 bases and the J gene end by 4 bases; junction bases not matched to a gene: 5. This CDR3 spans 14 amino acids. DNA of the CDR3: TGTGCCAGCAGTGAACGGCGGGAGAGATACGAGCAGTACTTC. Translated, it gives CASSERRERYEQYF.

By share, this clone ranks as medium-sized (0.01 to 0.1%). The rearrangement joins TRBV29-1 to TRBJ1-2; D gene ambiguous. Germline CDR1 reads SQVTM; CDR2 reads ANQGSEA. The CDR3 length is 10 residues. Trimming removed 3 bases at V and 5 bases at J, with 4 bases between. The CDR3 spells CSVEQYGYTF. The DNA for the CDR3 is TGCAGCGTTGAGCAATATGGCTACACCTTC. The whole variable domain, filled in from reference TRBV29-1 and TRBJ1-2, reads SAVISQKPSRDICQRGTSLTIQCQVDSQVTMMFWYRQQPGQSLTLIATANQGSEATYESGFVIDKFPISRPNLTFSTLTVSNMSPEDSSIYLCSVEQYGYTFGSGTRLTVV.

The chain is built from TRBV19 and TRBJ1-2; no firm D call. This CDR3 is built from 12 residues. CDR1 is LNHDA and CDR2 is SQIVND in the germline V gene (reference sequence). The V end was cut by 10 bases, the J end by 3 bases, with 12 bases between. The CDR3 DNA is TGTGCCATTACAGACTGGTACTATGGCTACACCTTC. Translating gives CAITDWYYGYTF.

This clone occurred a few times. The genes are TRBV5-5 and TRBJ2-2; unclear D gene. The germline V and J ends were trimmed by 2 bases and 5 bases, with 7 bases remaining between them. This CDR3 spans 13 amino acids. In germline, CDR1 is SGHKS, CDR2 YYEKEE (reference sequence). The DNA for the CDR3 is TGTGCCAGCAGCTTTGCTGGTACCGGGGAGCTGTTTTTT. Its protein is CASSFAGTGELFF. The full variable domain, rest sourced from reference TRBV5-5 and TRBJ2-2, is DAGVTQSPTHLIKTRGQQVTLRCSPISGHKSVSWYQQVLGQGPQFIFQYYEKEERGRGNFPDRFSARQFPNYSSELNVNALLLGDSALYLCASSFAGTGELFFGEGSRLTVL.

The chain recombines TRBV5-4 with TRBJ1-1, with 8 bases matching TRBD1. Germline lookup yields CDR1 SGHNT and CDR2 YYREEE (reference sequence). There are 14 residues in the CDR3. The V segment lost 4 bases and the J segment 4 bases; nucleotides outside the gene matches: 6. CDR3 region: CASSTDRGSTEAFF. The CDR3 nucleotides are TGTGCCAGCAGCACAGACAGGGGTAGCACTGAAGCTTTCTTT.

The gene calls are TRBV5-5 and TRBJ1-2; a possible D gene is TRBD1 (5 bases). CDR1 is SGHKS, CDR2 YYEKEE, per germline (reference sequence). V lost 2 bases and J 7 bases, leaving 15 bases between the germline ends. This CDR3 comprises 14 residues. The DNA of the CDR3 is TGTGCCAGCAGCTTCCAGGGTCTGGCATCTGGCTACACCTTC. It encodes CASSFQGLASGYTF.

This chain uses TRBV27 with TRBJ1-2, with TRBD1 as a possible D gene (6 bases). V gave up 2 bases and J gave up 8 bases, with 12 bases separating them. The germline V gene has CDR1 MNHEY and CDR2 SMNVEV (reference sequence). This CDR3 is built from 13 residues. The CDR3 DNA reads as TGTGCCAGCAGTTTAAGGGGGGACGGAGGCTACACCTTC. Translation: CASSLRGDGGYTF.

Here the CDR3 reads CASMGNNQPQHF. The CDR3, as DNA: TGTGCCAGCATGGGAAACAATCAGCCCCAGCATTTT. This chain uses TRBV28 with TRBJ1-5; D is unresolved. This CDR3 is 12 amino acids long. Trimming removed 7 bases at V and 3 bases at J, with 7 bases between. The germline V gene encodes CDR1 MDHEN and CDR2 SYDVKM.

This sequence joins TRBV29-1 and TRBJ2-3, with 8 nucleotides matching TRBD2. V was pared by 2 bases and J by 6 bases, with 4 bases of the junction left unmatched. Germline CDR1 is SQVTM and CDR2 is ANQGSEA. The CDR3 sequence is 13 residues long. The CDR3 sequence: CSVEWGGRDTQYF. The CDR3 nucleotides are TGCAGCGTTGAATGGGGCGGGAGGGATACGCAGTATTTT.

The V gene is TRBV7-9, the J gene TRBJ1-2, with 8 positions matching TRBD1. The CDR3 is 14 residues long. The V gene end was trimmed by 5 bases and the J gene end by 4 bases; junction bases not matched to a gene: 6. Germline V lookup: CDR1 SEHNR, CDR2 FQNEAQ (reference sequence). The CDR3 sequence: CASSQTGEAYGYTF. The CDR3 DNA follows: TGTGCCAGCAGCCAGACAGGGGAGGCCTATGGCTACACCTTC.

The chain is built from TRBV7-2 and TRBJ2-2, with a weak D call TRBD1 (6 bases). The CDR3 spans 15 residues. Trimming stripped 5 bases from V and 5 bases from J, with 15 bases between. Germline lookup yields CDR1 SGHTA and CDR2 FQGNSA. The CDR3 nucleotides are TGTGCCAGCAGCACTTCCGGGACAACAACCGGGGAGCTGTTTTTT. As protein: CASSTSGTTTGELFF.

This clone appeared a single time. The chain joins TRBV6-1 to TRBJ2-3; 10 nucleotides align to TRBD2. The CDR3 totals 17 residues. V dropped 2 bases and J dropped 4; count of bases not matched to a gene: 9. The germline V gene has CDR1 MNHNS and CDR2 SASEGT. Written as DNA, the CDR3 is TGTGCCAGCAGTGAATTAGGGTCTAGCGGGAGCGCAGATACGCAGTATTTT. Translating gives CASSELGSSGSADTQYF.

This chain connects TRBV5-8 to TRBJ1-2; tentative D call: TRBD1 (5 bases). The CDR3 contains 14 residues. The V gene's germline CDR1 is SGHTS and CDR2 YDEGEE. Trimming stripped 0 bases from V and 3 bases from J, with 9 bases between. The CDR3 coding sequence is TGTGCCAGCAGCTTGGTTGGGGGGGACTATGGCTACACCTTC. Amino acids: CASSLVGGDYGYTF. The variable domain in full, completed from reference TRBV5-8 and TRBJ1-2, reads EAGVTQSPTHLIKTRGQQATLRCSPISGHTSVYWYQQALGLGLQFLLWYDEGEERNRGNFPPRFSGRQFPNYSSELNVNALELEDSALYLCASSLVGGDYGYTFGSGTRLTVV.

This clone is a singleton in its sample. The chain couples TRBV18 to TRBJ2-7, with D possibly being TRBD1 or TRBD2 (5 bases each). Germline CDR1 reads KGHSH; CDR2 reads LQKENI. This CDR3 is built from 15 residues. Trimming took off 3 bases at V and 3 bases at J, with 15 bases between the two ends. CDR3: CASSPSLGTSYEQYF. CDR3 sequence (DNA): TGTGCCAGCTCACCGTCGTTGGGGACCAGCTACGAGCAGTACTTC.

The rearrangement joins TRBV5-1 to TRBJ2-3; D unresolved. CDR1 and CDR2 (germline): SGHRS, YFSETQ. This CDR3 has 18 residues. Trimming took off 1 base at V and 3 bases at J, with 21 bases between the two ends. The CDR3 protein is CASSLSRPGWGQTDTQYF. CDR3 nucleotides: TGCGCCAGCAGCTTGTCGCGTCCCGGATGGGGTCAGACAGATACGCAGTATTTT.

The chain links TRBV7-2 to TRBJ1-1; D perhaps matches TRBD1 (5 bases). CDR1 and CDR2 (germline): SGHTA, FQGNSA. V shed 1 base and J shed 1 base, with 10 bases lying between them. This CDR3 comprises 15 residues. This chain's CDR3 is CASSLDRWKNTEAFF. DNA for the CDR3: TGTGCCAGCAGCTTAGACAGGTGGAAGAACACTGAAGCTTTCTTT.

The chain has TRBV9 and TRBJ1-2; D uncertain. In germline, CDR1 is SGDLS, CDR2 YYNGEE. The CDR3 sequence is 15 residues long. V dropped 0 bases and J dropped 4 bases, with 13 bases sitting between them. The DNA of the CDR3 is TGTGCCAGCAGCGTAGAGGAGGAGGGAAGCTATGGCTACACCTTC. Translating gives CASSVEEEGSYGYTF.

This clone was observed many times. The V and J genes are TRBV19 and TRBJ2-7; D ambiguous. V was trimmed by 5 bases and J by 1 base, leaving 12 bases between them. Germline CDR1 reads LNHDA; CDR2 reads SQIVND (reference sequence). The CDR3 length is 14 residues. CDR3 sequence reads: CASSRNLGSYEQYF. CDR3 bases: TGTGCCAGTAGTCGTAACCTCGGGTCCTACGAGCAGTACTTC.

The V call is TRBV27, the J call TRBJ1-1; 7 positions match TRBD1. Germline V lookup: CDR1 MNHEY, CDR2 SMNVEV (reference sequence). Trimming removed 7 bases from V and 1 base from J; junction bases left unmatched: 15. The CDR3 has 17 amino acids. The CDR3 region has the DNA TGTGCCAGCAACCTATCGACAGGGTCGATGGAGAACACTGAAGCTTTCTTT. Its protein is CASNLSTGSMENTEAFF.

This clone appeared once. The chain joins TRBV27 to TRBJ2-3; D is unresolved. The CDR3 runs 13 residues. CDR1 is MNHEY, CDR2 SMNVEV, per germline (reference sequence). V was clipped by 6 bases and J by 0 bases, with 7 bases between them. The CDR3 region has the DNA TGTGCCAGCAGAGCTATTAGCACAGATACGCAGTATTTT. This sequence encodes CASRAISTDTQYF.

The chain combines TRBV19 with TRBJ2-3; no clear D gene. The germline V gene has CDR1 LNHDA and CDR2 SQIVND (reference sequence). The CDR3 is 11 amino acids. Trimming removed 6 bases at V and 5 bases at J, with 6 bases between. For the CDR3, the DNA is TGTGCCAGTAGGCGAGAAGATACGCAGTATTTT. Its protein product is CASRREDTQYF. The full variable domain, rest sourced from reference TRBV19 and TRBJ2-3, is DGGITQSPKYLFRKEGQNVTLSCEQNLNHDAMYWYRQDPGQGLRLIYYSQIVNDFQKGDIAEGYSVSREKKESFPLTVTSAQKNPTAFYLCASRREDTQYFGPGTRLTVL.